These 7 T cell receptor beta chains originate from one sample sequenced in a study of T cell responses to AZD1222 COVID-19 vaccine. Assay used: immunoSEQ multiplex PCR; TCRdb lists only in-frame clones, some missing. The table lists about 87,000 clones, around 89% of them singletons. The sample here was peripheral blood, taken on day 0 of AZD1222 vaccination. The receptors were sampled from an adult in good health.

The V gene is TRBV18, the J gene TRBJ1-1; unclear D gene. The CDR3 loop spans 13 amino acids. Germline CDR1 is KGHSH and CDR2 is LQKENI. Trimming shortened V by 3 bases and J by 1 base, and 6 bases separated the two germline ends. In DNA, the CDR3 is TGTGCCAGCTCACCTTCTCAGAACACTGAAGCTTTCTTT. Encoded protein: CASSPSQNTEAFF.

The chain links TRBV18 to TRBJ2-7; TRBD2 aligns across 8 bases. CDR3 size: 14 residues. J gave up 5 bases and V 0 bases, and 3 bases lay outside the gene matches. Per germline, CDR1 KGHSH and CDR2 LQKENI. The CDR3: CASSPPGAGDEQYF. CDR3 in DNA: TGTGCCAGCTCACCACCGGGAGCGGGAGACGAGCAGTACTTC.

The V and J genes are TRBV28 and TRBJ2-1; perhaps TRBD1 as D (6 bases). CDR3 length: 12 amino acids. CDR1 is MDHEN, CDR2 SYDVKM, per germline. The V and J ends lost 7 bases and 7 bases respectively, with 11 bases between them. CDR3 sequence reads: CASTFTGNEQFF. DNA of the CDR3: TGTGCCAGCACCTTTACAGGGAATGAGCAGTTCTTC.

V usage is TRBV28 and J usage is TRBJ1-2, with a weak D call TRBD1 (6 bases). CDR1 is MDHEN and CDR2 is SYDVKM in the germline V gene. The V and J ends lost 2 bases and 4 bases respectively, with 11 bases between them. CDR3 length: 14 amino acids. CDR3 protein: CASSLVGGPYGYTF. CDR3 coding DNA: TGTGCCAGCAGTTTAGTCGGGGGCCCCTATGGCTACACCTTC.

V and J are TRBV11-3 and TRBJ1-1, with 9 bases matching TRBD1. V trimming: 8 bases; J trimming: 4 bases; junction bases outside the gene matches: 8. The germline V gene has CDR1 SGHNT and CDR2 YENEEA. The CDR3 consists of 14 residues. CDR3 DNA: TGTGCCAGCTCCACAGGGGGCGAAGGCACTGAAGCTTTCTTT. This sequence encodes CASSTGGEGTEAFF.

With regard to this clone: One end of the junction does not line up with germline, which may come from a read error. The gene calls are TRBV7-2 and TRBJ2-1; 11 bases match TRBD2. The length of the CDR3 is 16 residues. Germline values: CDR1 SGHTA, CDR2 FQGNSA. The DNA for the CDR3 is TGTGCCAGCAGCCTAGCGGGAGGCCCTATCTACAATGAGCAGTTCTTC. It specifies CASSLAGGPIYNEQFF.

The V call is TRBV30, the J call TRBJ1-2; 9 bases are shared with TRBD1. The trim removed 3 bases at V and 2 bases at J, leaving 1 base unmatched. The V gene's germline CDR1 is GTSNPN and CDR2 SVGIG (reference sequence). The CDR3 spans 13 residues. CDR3 coding DNA: TGTGCCTGGAGCGACAGGGGGAACTATGGCTACACCTTC. Translated, it gives CAWSDRGNYGYTF.